Each of the 11 T cell receptor beta chains below was sequenced from the same sample in a study of response to subunit inactivated influenza vaccine (dated by TCRdb to 2017 to 2018). The library was built by means of RT-PCR. The reads were generated on an Illumina HiSeq 2500. TCRdb's own reprocessing of the public reads used fastp at Q25 and MiXCR and kept productive beta chains. Identical CDR3 proteins give one entry, which carries the most common genes and DNA. This sample lists about 500,000 distinct CDR3 sequences; 6.5% to 8% were detected once. Over 10% of the sample belongs to the ten largest clones. This material consisted of PBMCs from blood, taken roughly 24 months after vaccination. The receptors were sampled from a man aged 50 to 75 who received an inactivated influenza vaccine. Donor details come from another sample of the same person, matched by shared clones.

The CDR3 sequence is CASSFPGGETQYF. For the CDR3, the DNA is TGTGCCAGCAGTTTTCCAGGGGGCGAGACCCAGTACTTC. This chain connects TRBV12-3 or TRBV12-4 to TRBJ2-5; 8 nucleotides match TRBD1. The trim removed 3 bases at V and 5 bases at J, leaving 2 bases unmatched. This CDR3 spans 13 amino acids.

There are many counts of this clonotype. The rearrangement uses TRBV29-1 and TRBJ2-1; 8 nucleotides line up with TRBD2. V was clipped by 4 bases and J by 5 bases; unmatched bases: 7. Germline V CDR1 and CDR2: SQVTM, ANQGSEA. This CDR3 is 14 amino acids long. The CDR3 DNA reads TGCAGCGTTGGAACTAGCGGTTCCCACAATGAGCAGTTCTTC. This translates into CSVGTSGSHNEQFF.

This clonotype was seen a few times. The genes are TRBV27 and TRBJ2-3, with TRBD2 matching 8 bases. The germline gives CDR1 MNHEY, CDR2 SMNVEV (reference sequence). CDR3 length: 15 amino acids. Trimming at V came to 5 bases and at J to 4 bases, leaving 8 bases not matched to a gene. The CDR3 is CASSLYSGGPDTQYF. The CDR3 DNA is TGTGCCAGCAGTCTATATTCGGGAGGGCCAGATACGCAGTATTTT.

The V call is TRBV4-3, the J call TRBJ1-4, with TRBD1 as a possible D gene (6 bases). With 1 base removed from V and 3 bases from J, the gap between germline ends came to 12 bases. The CDR3 spans 16 residues. CDR1 and CDR2 from the germline V gene are LGHNA and YSLEER. The CDR3 loop reads CASSQASGGPNEKLFF. For the CDR3, the DNA is TGCGCCAGCAGCCAAGCTAGTGGGGGCCCTAATGAAAAACTGTTTTTT.

The J gene is TRBJ2-1, the V gene TRBV2; D may be TRBD1 (5 bases). Germline lookup yields CDR1 SNHLY and CDR2 FYNNEI. This CDR3 is 13 amino acids long. Trimming took 7 bases from V and 4 from J, leaving 11 bases between them. DNA of the CDR3: TGTGCCAGCAAGGGCAGGGATTACAATGAGCAGTTCTTC. As protein: CASKGRDYNEQFF.

The sample holds many counts of this clonotype. The chain uses TRBV20-1 and TRBJ2-7; D possibly corresponds to TRBD2 (5 bases). Between the trimmed V and J ends, which lost 0 bases and 6 bases, there was a span of 24 bases. Per the germline V gene, CDR1 is DFQATT and CDR2 is SNEGSKA (reference sequence). The length of the CDR3 is 17 residues. As DNA, the CDR3 is TGCAGTGCTAGAGATTCTCGCACCCACGGGGATGGAGGCGAGCAGTACTTC. This sequence encodes CSARDSRTHGDGGEQYF.

This clonotype has more than one count but fewer than ten. V and J are TRBV6-2 or TRBV6-3 and TRBJ2-1; possible D gene TRBD1, 5 bases. With 6 bases removed from V and 4 bases from J, the gap between germline ends came to 13 bases. This CDR3 is built from 14 residues. Germline V CDR1 and CDR2: MNHEY, SVGEGT. The CDR3 DNA follows: TGTGCCAGCAGCAGACCTCAGGGTTACAATGAGCAGTTCTTC. It is translated as CASSRPQGYNEQFF.

The V gene is TRBV7-9, the J gene TRBJ1-1; a weak D match, TRBD1 (5 bases). V was clipped by 5 bases and J by 5 bases, with 15 bases between them. The CDR3 has 14 amino acids. Germline V gene data show CDR1 as SEHNR and CDR2 as FQNEAQ (reference sequence). The CDR3 DNA reads TGTGCCAGCAGCCCGCGGACGGGGACGACTGAAGCTTTCTTT. Translation: CASSPRTGTTEAFF.

This clonotype has just a few counts. The gene calls are TRBV7-2 and TRBJ1-1, with TRBD1 matching 7 bases. Germline values: CDR1 SGHTA, CDR2 FQGNSA. CDR3 size: 13 residues. V was clipped by 2 bases and J by 10 bases; unmatched bases: 7. The CDR3 region is CASSLTPRQGAFF. CDR3 coding DNA: TGTGCCAGCAGCTTAACCCCGCGACAGGGAGCTTTCTTT.

There are many counts of this clonotype. The chain carries TRBV6-5 and TRBJ2-2; 11 bases line up with TRBD2. After removal of 7 bases from V and 4 bases from J, the junction contained 11 bases not matched to a gene. CDR1 and CDR2 from the germline V gene are MNHEY and SVGAGI. This CDR3 region has 17 residues. CDR3 sequence: CASNILAGVWGTGELFF. Here the CDR3 DNA reads TGTGCCAGCAATATACTAGCGGGAGTTTGGGGCACCGGGGAGCTGTTTTTT.

This clonotype was found a few times. The chain combines TRBV5-1 with TRBJ2-2; D is tentatively TRBD1 or TRBD2 (5 bases each). Germline loops: CDR1 SGHRS, CDR2 YFSETQ. This CDR3 region has 18 residues. V lost 0 bases and J lost 0, with 15 bases in between. DNA for the CDR3: TGCGCCAGCAGCTTGGAGGGCTGGGGGACCGCGAACACCGGGGAGCTGTTTTTT. As protein: CASSLEGWGTANTGELFF.